This entry lists 27 T cell receptor beta chains sequenced from one sample in a study of T cell repertoires in cytomegalovirus infection. MiXCR, run by TCRdb on the reads, gives a single entry per CDR3 protein. The top ten clones hold 6.5% of a sample with 210,000 or so distinct CDR3 sequences, approximately 7% of them seen once. The sequenced material came from PBMCs. The source is a human donor in good health (CMV status not recorded). Some clones in this sample may be carry-over from other donors' samples.

The gene calls are TRBV20-1 and TRBJ2-1, with D possibly matching TRBD1 (5 bases). The CDR3 extends over 14 amino acids. Germline loops: CDR1 DFQATT, CDR2 SNEGSKA (reference sequence). The V and J ends lost 5 bases and 0 bases respectively, with 11 bases between them. The chain's CDR3 is CSAYGTGSYNEQFF. The DNA of the CDR3 is TGCAGTGCTTACGGCACAGGCTCCTACAATGAGCAGTTCTTC.

This clonotype was recorded at least ten times. The CDR3 loop is CASSYSGDRVKDTQYF. Here the CDR3 DNA reads TGTGCCAGCAGTTACTCAGGGGACAGGGTAAAGGATACGCAGTATTTT. This chain joins TRBV6-2 or TRBV6-3 and TRBJ2-3, with TRBD1 matching 9 bases. V lost 0 bases and J lost 6; bases outside the gene matches: 7. The CDR3 covers 16 residues. Looked up from germline, CDR1 is MNHEY and CDR2 is SVGEGT.

This clonotype was seen many times. The chain carries TRBV19 and TRBJ1-5, with a tentative D call TRBD1 (5 bases). The V and J ends lost 5 bases and 0 bases respectively, with 11 bases between them. CDR3 length: 15 residues. Germline V gene sequence: CDR1 LNHDA, CDR2 SQIVND (reference sequence). The DNA of the CDR3 is TGTGCCAGTAGTCGACAGCGACTTAGCAATCAGCCCCAGCATTTT. This codes for CASSRQRLSNQPQHF.

This clonotype was seen repeatedly, ten times or more. The chain uses TRBV28 and TRBJ2-4, with unresolved D. CDR3 length equals 14 residues. V dropped 2 bases and J dropped 1 base, with 6 bases sitting between them. Germline V gives CDR1 MDHEN, CDR2 SYDVKM. The CDR3 DNA follows: TGTGCCAGCAGTTTAAGGAGCGCCAAAAACATTCAGTACTTC. Protein: CASSLRSAKNIQYF. Full variable domain (outside the CDR3, taken from reference TRBV28 and TRBJ2-4): DVKVTQSSRYLVKRTGEKVFLECVQDMDHENMFWYRQDPGLGLRLIYFSYDVKMKEKGDIPEGYSVSREKKERFSLILESASTNQTSMYLCASSLRSAKNIQYFGAGTRLSVL.

V and J are TRBV2 and TRBJ2-1, with TRBD2 matching 9 bases. This CDR3 has 18 residues. The V and J ends lost 1 base and 0 bases, in that order; junction bases with no gene match: 7. Germline values: CDR1 SNHLY, CDR2 FYNNEI. The CDR3 protein is CASSEELAGISSYNEQFF. As DNA, the CDR3 is TGTGCCAGCAGTGAAGAGCTAGCGGGGATAAGCTCCTACAATGAGCAGTTCTTC.

In its sample, this clonotype was seen a few times. The gene calls are TRBV20-1 and TRBJ1-5; D gene ambiguous. V was cut by 5 bases and J by 4 bases, with 12 bases left in between. The CDR3 has 13 amino acids. Germline loops: CDR1 DFQATT, CDR2 SNEGSKA (reference sequence). CDR3 nucleotide sequence: TGCAGTGCTCTTCGGGGAGGGAATCAGCCCCAGCATTTT. This translates into CSALRGGNQPQHF.

This clonotype has ten or more counts. The J gene is TRBJ2-5, the V gene TRBV7-6, with TRBD1 matching 9 bases. The CDR3 extends over 17 amino acids. V shed 2 bases, J shed 4 bases, and the junction held 11 bases outside the gene matches. Germline values: CDR1 SGHVS, CDR2 FNYEAQ. The CDR3 coding sequence is TGTGCCAGCAGCTTACTCTCCGGGACAGGGAAGGGAGAGACCCAGTACTTC. Translation: CASSLLSGTGKGETQYF.

The V and J genes are TRBV6-2 or TRBV6-3 and TRBJ2-7, with D possibly matching TRBD1 (6 bases). Trimming removed 5 bases at V and 3 bases at J, with 20 bases between. CDR1 MNHEY and CDR2 SVGEGT come from the germline V gene. The CDR3 covers 16 residues. CDR3 nucleotides: TGTGCCAGCAGTCTCACCCAACAGGGAGCTGGCTACGAGCAGTACTTC. Translated: CASSLTQQGAGYEQYF.

This clonotype was picked up many times. This rearrangement joins TRBV28 to TRBJ1-2; D remains ambiguous. CDR1 MDHEN and CDR2 SYDVKM come from the germline V gene. This CDR3 has 13 amino acids. V was shortened by 4 bases and J by 6 bases, with 12 bases between the two germline ends. CDR3 residues: CASSYTSWDGYTF. Written as DNA, the CDR3 is TGTGCCAGCAGTTACACCTCCTGGGATGGCTACACCTTC.

This clonotype was seen many times. CDR3 in amino acids: CASSHEGGGTETQYF. The CDR3 bases are TGTGCCAGCAGCCACGAGGGAGGAGGGACGGAGACCCAGTACTTC. The chain carries TRBV7-9 and TRBJ2-5, with D perhaps TRBD2 (6 bases). The CDR3 is 15 amino acids. Germline lookup yields CDR1 SEHNR and CDR2 FQNEAQ (reference sequence). V was shortened by 5 bases and J by 5 bases, with 18 bases between the two germline ends.

This clonotype was counted ten times or more. The V and J genes are TRBV7-2 and TRBJ2-3; D not resolved. CDR1 is SGHTA, CDR2 FQGNSA, per germline. Trimming shortened V by 5 bases and J by 4 bases, and 7 bases separated the two germline ends. The CDR3 length is 12 residues. CDR3 region: CASSPYPDTQYF. Written as DNA, the CDR3 is TGTGCCAGCAGCCCCTACCCAGATACGCAGTATTTT.

This clonotype was recorded at least ten times. The V call is TRBV7-2, the J call TRBJ1-1, with 7 bases aligning to TRBD1. Germline CDR1 reads SGHTA; CDR2 reads FQGNSA. With V trimmed by 5 bases and J by 6 bases, 18 bases remained unmatched. The length of the CDR3 is 17 residues. Here the CDR3 DNA reads TGTGCCAGCAGCCTAGACTCGTACAGGGGTTTTGGCTCTGAAGCTTTCTTT. Translating it yields CASSLDSYRGFGSEAFF.

This clonotype was recorded at least ten times. This chain joins TRBV5-1 and TRBJ2-5, with TRBD2 matching over 10 bases. The CDR3 spans 17 residues. Trimming at V came to 2 bases and at J to 2 bases, leaving 9 bases not matched to a gene. The V gene's germline CDR1 is SGHRS and CDR2 YFSETQ. The CDR3 sequence is CASSFASGGGFQETQYF. In DNA form, the CDR3 reads TGCGCCAGCAGCTTCGCCAGCGGGGGGGGCTTTCAAGAGACCCAGTACTTC.

This clonotype was observed many times. V and J are TRBV27 and TRBJ1-5, with D uncertain. Germline CDR1 reads MNHEY; CDR2 reads SMNVEV (reference sequence). V was pared by 9 bases and J by 3 bases, with 18 bases between. The CDR3 runs 15 residues. This CDR3 reads CASTKAGDTNQPQHF. The DNA of the CDR3 is TGTGCCAGTACAAAAGCCGGGGATACCAATCAGCCCCAGCATTTT.

This clonotype was seen ten or more times. V gene TRBV10-3 combines with J gene TRBJ2-3, with a weak D call TRBD1 (5 bases). The CDR3 totals 12 residues. The V and J ends lost 6 bases and 4 bases respectively, with 8 bases between them. Germline V lookup: CDR1 ENHRY, CDR2 SYGVKD. DNA for the CDR3: TGTGCCATCAGAGGGGATTCAGATACGCAGTATTTT. Translation: CAIRGDSDTQYF.

This clonotype was counted ten times or more. The J gene is TRBJ2-3, the V gene TRBV7-8; D is ambiguous. The CDR3 length is 14 residues. The V end lost 2 bases, the J end lost 0 bases, and 6 bases lay between the germline ends. Germline CDR1 reads SGHVS; CDR2 reads FQNEAQ. The CDR3, as DNA: TGTGCCAGCAGCTTATTGGACAGCACAGATACGCAGTATTTT. This encodes CASSLLDSTDTQYF.

The table lists this clonotype with many counts. The rearrangement joins TRBV6-2 or TRBV6-3 to TRBJ2-1; 7 positions match TRBD1. Unmatched junction bases numbered 19, after V lost 7 bases and J lost 10 bases. Germline V gene data show CDR1 as MNHEY and CDR2 as SVGEGT. The CDR3 runs 16 residues. Written as DNA, the CDR3 is TGTGCCAGCACCGACCGATTGAGGGGGCGGACAGTCGAGCAGTTCTTC. It encodes CASTDRLRGRTVEQFF.

This clonotype was seen many times. This sequence joins TRBV7-2 and TRBJ1-1; unclear D gene. Trimming took off 6 bases at V and 2 bases at J, with 10 bases between the two ends. CDR3 length: 13 residues. Germline V gene lookup returns CDR1 SGHTA and CDR2 FQGNSA. The CDR3 sequence is CASSRRFNTEAFF. The CDR3 DNA follows: TGTGCCAGCAGTCGGAGGTTTAACACTGAAGCTTTCTTT. Looking up the rest from reference TRBV7-2 and TRBJ1-1 gives the full variable domain: GAGVSQSPSNKVTEKGKDVELRCDPISGHTALYWYRQSLGQGLEFLIYFQGNSAPDKSGLPSDRFSAERTGGSVSTLTIQRTQQEDSAVYLCASSRRFNTEAFFGQGTRLTVV.

V and J are TRBV2 and TRBJ1-1; no definite D call. This CDR3 spans 11 amino acids. Germline V gene lookup returns CDR1 SNHLY and CDR2 FYNNEI. Here the CDR3 DNA reads TGTGGAGTCGGGAAGAACACTGAAGCTTTCTTT. Translated, it gives CGVGKNTEAFF.

This clonotype came up many times. This chain connects TRBV2 to TRBJ1-5; no definite D call. Germline-derived CDR1 and CDR2 are SNHLY and FYNNEI. The CDR3 length is 13 residues. Trimming removed 8 bases at V and 2 bases at J, with 10 bases between. The CDR3 DNA reads TGTGCCAGCCAAGGAGTCGGCAATCAGCCCCAGCATTTT. This gives the protein CASQGVGNQPQHF.

This clonotype was seen many times. The chain is built from TRBV6-1 and TRBJ2-1; weak D call: TRBD1 (7 bases). The CDR3 loop spans 14 amino acids. Trimming took 6 bases from V and 8 from J, leaving 17 bases between them. Germline V gene data show CDR1 as MNHNS and CDR2 as SASEGT. The CDR3 nucleotides read TGTGCCAGCAGCTGGACAACAGGGGAGGATGAGCAGTTCTTC. Protein: CASSWTTGEDEQFF.

This clonotype was detected ten times or more. The chain is built from TRBV7-2 and TRBJ1-4; possible D gene TRBD1, 6 bases. The CDR3 loop spans 15 amino acids. CDR1 and CDR2 (germline): SGHTA, FQGNSA. Trimming cost V 2 bases and J 5 bases, with 12 bases left between them. CDR3 nucleotides: TGTGCCAGCAGCTTAAGACAGGCGCTCAATGAAAAACTGTTTTTT. Amino acids: CASSLRQALNEKLFF. The whole variable domain, remainder taken from reference TRBV7-2 and TRBJ1-4, is GAGVSQSPSNKVTEKGKDVELRCDPISGHTALYWYRQSLGQGLEFLIYFQGNSAPDKSGLPSDRFSAERTGGSVSTLTIQRTQQEDSAVYLCASSLRQALNEKLFFGSGTQLSVL.

This clonotype was counted many times. The chain recombines TRBV4-1 with TRBJ1-1; a weak D match, TRBD1 (5 bases). Trimming cost V 4 bases and J 1 base, with 13 bases left between them. Per germline, CDR1 MGHRA and CDR2 YSYEKL. The CDR3 length is 15 residues. The CDR3 protein is CASSPNRRPNTEAFF. The CDR3 DNA reads TGCGCCAGCAGCCCCAACAGGCGGCCGAACACTGAAGCTTTCTTT.

In its sample, this clonotype was seen many times. CDR3 sequence reads: CASRGQGAIYGYTF. For the CDR3, the DNA is TGTGCCAGCAGGGGCCAGGGGGCGATCTATGGCTACACCTTC. The chain carries TRBV7-9 and TRBJ1-2, with TRBD1 identical over 8 bases. This CDR3 comprises 14 residues. V shed 6 bases, J shed 4 bases, and the junction held 7 bases outside the gene matches. The germline gives CDR1 SEHNR, CDR2 FQNEAQ (reference sequence).

In its sample, this clonotype was seen many times. This rearrangement joins TRBV6-2 or TRBV6-3 to TRBJ1-2; 8 bases are a match to TRBD1. This CDR3 is 18 amino acids long. V shed 3 bases, J shed 3 bases, and the junction held 15 bases outside the gene matches. Germline CDR1 MNHEY, CDR2 SVGEGT. CDR3 in amino acids: CASSYSLDRELLHYGYTF. CDR3 DNA: TGTGCCAGCAGTTATTCCCTGGACAGGGAGCTATTGCACTATGGCTACACCTTC.

This clonotype was seen only a few times. The chain couples TRBV27 to TRBJ2-2; no reliable D call. V lost 3 bases to trimming and J lost 9 bases, with 11 bases between them. Germline assignment: CDR1 MNHEY and CDR2 SMNVEV (reference sequence). This CDR3 region has 13 residues. CDR3 protein: CASSFRTERELFF. In DNA form, the CDR3 reads TGTGCCAGCAGTTTTCGGACCGAACGGGAGCTGTTTTTT.

This clonotype was seen more than once but under ten times. The chain uses TRBV2 and TRBJ2-4; TRBD2 agrees at 9 bases. CDR1 SNHLY and CDR2 FYNNEI come from the germline V gene. With 7 bases clipped from V and 15 bases from J, the junction kept 7 bases outside the gene matches. The CDR3 spans 11 residues. Here the CDR3 reads CASIATSGAYF. DNA for the CDR3: TGTGCCAGCATCGCGACTAGCGGAGCGTACTTC.